This T cell receptor (beta chain) was identified during a study of identical twins. This clonotype was picked up many times. This CDR3 comprises 14 residues. Germline V gene data show CDR1 as SEHNR and CDR2 as FQNEAQ (reference sequence). V lost 5 bases to trimming and J lost 0 bases, with 10 bases between them. TCRdb processed the 5' RACE reads anew with MiXCR; each CDR3 protein has one entry. The data show some 250,000 distinct CDR3 sequences, approximately 7.1% seen once. These data also formed part of another study, on T cells expressing NK-cell markers. This second study says: Dominant NKG2C+ clonotypes in roughly 6 donors made up roughly 1.0-7.0% of CD8+ T cells.

This chain uses TRBV7-9 with TRBJ1-1; unclear D gene. Sequencing was performed on CD8+ T cells sorted from blood. The sequence came from a woman aged 18-29 years in good health. For the CDR3, the DNA is TGTGCCAGCAGCAAAGGTGGGGTGAACACTGAAGCTTTCTTT. It specifies CASSKGGVNTEAFF.